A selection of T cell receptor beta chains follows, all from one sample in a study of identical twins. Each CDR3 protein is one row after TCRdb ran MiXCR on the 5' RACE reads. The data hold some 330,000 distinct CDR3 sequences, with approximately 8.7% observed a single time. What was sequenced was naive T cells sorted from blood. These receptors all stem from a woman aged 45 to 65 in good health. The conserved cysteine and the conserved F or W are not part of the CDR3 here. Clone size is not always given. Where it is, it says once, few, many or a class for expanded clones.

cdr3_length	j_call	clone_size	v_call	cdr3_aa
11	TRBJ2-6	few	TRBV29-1	SVRLSGANVLT
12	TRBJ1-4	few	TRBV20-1	SALRDRGEEKLF
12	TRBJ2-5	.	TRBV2	ASNGGRYQETQY
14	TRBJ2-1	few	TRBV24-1	ATSDPGQGRNNEQF
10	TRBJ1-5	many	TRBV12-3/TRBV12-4	ASHRVGQPQH
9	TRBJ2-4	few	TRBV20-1	SAQGDQLQY
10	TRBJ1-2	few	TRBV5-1	ASSFSEDGYT
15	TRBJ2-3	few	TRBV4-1	ASSQAAGTYSTDTQY
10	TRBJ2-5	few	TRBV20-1	SVPGTEETQY
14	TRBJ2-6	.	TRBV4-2	ASTQGALNGANVLT
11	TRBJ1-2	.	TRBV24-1	ATSGTPGDGYT
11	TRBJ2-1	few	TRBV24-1	ATGAGEKVEQF
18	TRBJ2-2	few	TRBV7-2	ASSLVAGLAGSTDTGELF
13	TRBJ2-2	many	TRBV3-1	ASSPRTGNTGELF
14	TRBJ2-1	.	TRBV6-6	ASSYPQGSRSNEQF
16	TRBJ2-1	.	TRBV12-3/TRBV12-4	ASSLGASGGSSYNEQF
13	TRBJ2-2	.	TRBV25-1	ASRADRGQVGELF
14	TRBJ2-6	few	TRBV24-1	ATSDLRSSGANVLT
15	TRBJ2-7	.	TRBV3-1	ASSQDWGTSGFYEQY
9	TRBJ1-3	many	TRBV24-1	ATSSGNTIY
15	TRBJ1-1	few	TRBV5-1	ASSLTPGGGMNTEAF
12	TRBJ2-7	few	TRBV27	ASRTTRSTYEQY
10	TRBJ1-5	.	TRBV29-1	SVGEKNQPQH
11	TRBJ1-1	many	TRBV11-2	ASSTRSGAEAF
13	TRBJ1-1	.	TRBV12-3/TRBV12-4	ASSSSFGSNTEAF
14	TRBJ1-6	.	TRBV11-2	ASSLGIGSYNSPLH
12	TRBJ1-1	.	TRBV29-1	RVGWTGGDTEAF
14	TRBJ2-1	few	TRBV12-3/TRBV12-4	ASSRSGGSSYNEQF
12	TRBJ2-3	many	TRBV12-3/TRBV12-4	ASSLHKFTDTQY
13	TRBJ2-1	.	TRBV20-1	SVRRPGLAENEQF
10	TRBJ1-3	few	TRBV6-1	ASSEFGDTIY
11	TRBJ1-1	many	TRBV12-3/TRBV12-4	ASSLMGSTEAF
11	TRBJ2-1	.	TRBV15	ATAGESDNEQF
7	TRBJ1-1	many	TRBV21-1	ASVGRAF
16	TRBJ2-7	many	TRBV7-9	ASSSPEIVGRGSYEQY
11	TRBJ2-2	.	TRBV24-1	AVSSENTGELF
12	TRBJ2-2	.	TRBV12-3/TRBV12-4	ASSLISSAGELF
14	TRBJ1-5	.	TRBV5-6	ASSLRSLASNQPQH
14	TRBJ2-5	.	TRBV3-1	ASSQDRTSRKETQY
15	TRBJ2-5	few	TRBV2	ASSERSGGRFQETQY
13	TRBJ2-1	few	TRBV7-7	ASSLEAGVGNEQF
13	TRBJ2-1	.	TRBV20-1	SARETGLPYNEQF
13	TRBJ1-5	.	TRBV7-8	ASSLRLEGNQPQH
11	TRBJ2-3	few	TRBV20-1	SAPLGGSDTQY
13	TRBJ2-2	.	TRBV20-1	SAYDRGQNTGELF
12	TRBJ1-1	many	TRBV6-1	ASSRGQPNTEAF